Each of the 13 T cell receptor beta chains below was sequenced from the same sample in a study of cytomegalovirus exposure and HLA in healthy donors (dated by TCRdb to about 2017). Library creation used the immunoSEQ multiplex PCR assay. For the multiplex PCR, a mixture combining 60 forward primers for TCR Vbeta segments and 13 reverse primers for TCR Jbeta segments was used. Entries here come from immuneACCESS through TCRdb and include only in-frame sequences with V and J called. Some clones fail to appear in such tables; in the studies checked, an unresolved V gene covers under half of the shortfall, and the cause of the remainder is unknown. For this sample there are 150,000 to 200,000 clones; roughly 80% appear just once. Clones ranked in the top ten supply under 2.5% of the sample. The sequenced sample was PBMCs. Every receptor here comes from a man in his forties or fifties in good health and CMV-seropositive.

This chain connects TRBV9 to TRBJ2-2; a possible D gene is TRBD1 (5 bases). The germline gives CDR1 SGDLS, CDR2 YYNGEE. The CDR3 extends over 17 amino acids. The V end lost 6 bases, the J end lost 2 bases, and 20 bases lay between the germline ends. This CDR3 is CASTPTPIDSNTGELFF. The CDR3 DNA reads TGTGCCAGCACCCCAACACCCATTGACAGCAACACCGGGGAGCTGTTTTTT.

This chain uses TRBV11-1 with TRBJ1-3; D is uncertain. Germline lookup yields CDR1 SGHAT and CDR2 FQDESV (reference sequence). With 8 bases removed from V and 0 bases from J, the gap between germline ends came to 5 bases. This CDR3 is built from 12 residues. CDR3 DNA: TGTGCCAGCGGGAGCTCTGGAAACACCATATATTTT. Protein sequence: CASGSSGNTIYF.

V gene TRBV6-1 combines with J gene TRBJ2-7; TRBD1 matches 7 bases. V lost 4 bases and J lost 3; bases outside the gene matches: 6. This CDR3 has 14 residues. The germline V gene encodes CDR1 MNHNS and CDR2 SASEGT. CDR3 in amino acids: CASSVTDRSYEQYF. The CDR3 nucleotides are TGTGCCAGCAGTGTTACGGACAGGAGCTACGAGCAGTACTTC.

The V call is TRBV5-4, the J call TRBJ2-5, with 7 bases fitting TRBD1. V lost 1 base to trimming and J lost 2 bases; unmatched junction nucleotides: 8. Germline V gene lookup returns CDR1 SGHNT and CDR2 YYREEE (reference sequence). The CDR3 is made up of 16 amino acids. In DNA, the CDR3 is TGTGCCAGCAGCTTGATGAGGGGGACAGATCAAGAGACCCAGTACTTC. Amino acid sequence: CASSLMRGTDQETQYF.

This chain links TRBV6-6 with TRBJ1-2; a possible D gene is TRBD1 (6 bases). CDR1 and CDR2 from the germline V gene are MNHNY and SVGAGI (reference sequence). CDR3 length equals 13 residues. The ends were cut back, 5 bases at V and 8 bases at J, with 15 bases in the middle. Here the CDR3 reads CASSIQGWGGYTF. In nucleotides, the CDR3 is TGTGCCAGCAGTATACAGGGCTGGGGAGGCTACACCTTC.

This clone occurred a few times. The chain carries TRBV5-1 and TRBJ2-7; perhaps TRBD1 as D (6 bases). The CDR3 sequence is 15 residues long. CDR1 and CDR2 from the germline V gene are SGHRS and YFSETQ. V lost 9 bases and J lost 4, with 23 bases in between. CDR3 in DNA: TGCGCCACTGACACTGAGAGGACAGACAATTACGAGCAGTACTTC. It yields the protein CATDTERTDNYEQYF.

The gene calls are TRBV18 and TRBJ2-1; 8 bases align to TRBD1. The CDR3 has 14 residues. V lost 1 base to trimming and J lost 7 bases; unmatched junction nucleotides: 3. Germline V gene lookup returns CDR1 KGHSH and CDR2 LQKENI. Here the CDR3 reads CASSPQQGANEQFF. The CDR3, as DNA: TGTGCCAGCTCACCACAGCAGGGGGCTAATGAGCAGTTCTTC.

V is TRBV2 and J is TRBJ1-3; 12 bases are shared with TRBD1. Germline V CDR1 and CDR2: SNHLY, FYNNEI. The junction had 10 bases not matched to a gene; V was cut back by 6 bases and J by 4 bases. CDR3 size: 17 residues. CDR3 amino acids: CASRTSGTGGAGNTIYF. The DNA of the CDR3 is TGTGCCAGCAGGACCTCCGGGACAGGGGGCGCAGGAAACACCATATATTTT. The full variable domain, completed using reference TRBV2 and TRBJ1-3, is EPEVTQTPSHQVTQMGQEVILRCVPISNHLYFYWYRQILGQKVEFLVSFYNNEISEKSEIFDDQFSVERPDGSNFTLKIRSTKLEDSAMYFCASRTSGTGGAGNTIYFGEGSWLTVV.

This chain connects TRBV2 to TRBJ1-6; 9 bases line up with TRBD1. The CDR3 covers 14 residues. Germline CDR1 SNHLY, CDR2 FYNNEI. With 7 bases clipped from V and 7 bases from J, the junction kept 5 bases outside the gene matches. The CDR3: CASNTDRGNSPLHF. The CDR3 region has the DNA TGTGCCAGCAATACCGACAGGGGGAATTCACCCCTCCACTTT. Full variable domain (missing parts from reference TRBV2 and TRBJ1-6): EPEVTQTPSHQVTQMGQEVILRCVPISNHLYFYWYRQILGQKVEFLVSFYNNEISEKSEIFDDQFSVERPDGSNFTLKIRSTKLEDSAMYFCASNTDRGNSPLHFGNGTRLTVT.

There are a few counts of this clone. V is TRBV7-2 and J is TRBJ2-3; D not resolved. The CDR3 spans 15 residues. Germline CDR1 and CDR2: SGHTA and FQGNSA. Trimming pared 0 bases from V and 2 bases from J, leaving 9 bases between. The CDR3, as DNA: TGTGCCAGCAGCTTAGCACTCGGGTTCACAGATACGCAGTATTTT. Its translation is CASSLALGFTDTQYF.

J is TRBJ2-5 and V is TRBV6-1, with 10 bases aligning to TRBD2. J lost 5 bases, V lost 2 bases, and 11 bases had no gene match. The CDR3 extends over 17 amino acids. Per the germline V gene, CDR1 is MNHNS and CDR2 is SASEGT. The chain's CDR3 is CASSEMVSGGTGETQYF. CDR3 nucleotides: TGTGCCAGCAGTGAAATGGTTAGCGGGGGGACCGGGGAGACCCAGTACTTC.

The genes are TRBV9 and TRBJ1-1; tentative D call: TRBD1 (6 bases). Trimming removed 3 bases from V and 3 bases from J, with 12 bases in between. CDR1 and CDR2 (germline): SGDLS, YYNGEE. This CDR3 spans 14 amino acids. The CDR3 DNA reads as TGTGCCAGCAGCGCTGGACGGACAGACACTGAAGCTTTCTTT. Residues: CASSAGRTDTEAFF.

The V call is TRBV4-1, the J call TRBJ1-2; 11 bases map to TRBD1. Unmatched junction bases numbered 3, after V lost 0 bases and J lost 6 bases. The germline CDR1 and CDR2 sequences are MGHRA and YSYEKL. The CDR3 sequence is 15 residues long. The CDR3 reads CASSQDWTGGHGYTF. The DNA of the CDR3 is TGCGCCAGCAGCCAAGATTGGACAGGGGGCCATGGCTACACCTTC.